This T cell receptor beta chain was identified in a study of CD8 T cells in Susac syndrome. This CDR3 region has 16 residues. CDR1 and CDR2 (germline): MNHEY, SVGEGT. V was clipped by 2 bases and J by 7 bases; unmatched bases: 10. It was with random hexamers that roughly 0.5 to 1 ug RNA was reverse transcribed. TCR beta CDR3 was amplified by immunoSEQ covering 54 Vbeta and 13 Jbeta. TCRdb passed the immunoSEQ multiplex PCR reads through MiXCR, listing each CDR3 protein once. The sample shows around 190,000 distinct CDR3 sequences, over 85% of them seen only once. This rearrangement joins TRBV6-2 or TRBV6-3 to TRBJ2-2, with 7 positions matching TRBD2. The clonotype originates from a human donor in good health. Sample: CD4+ T cells from PBMCs. CDR3 residues: CASSYRKGGPGGELFF. CDR3 in DNA: TGTGCCAGCAGTTACAGGAAGGGAGGGCCAGGCGGGGAGCTGTTTTTT.